Included here is one T cell receptor beta chain sequence, with context. What antigen it recognizes has not been identified. Base qualities were left out, and no much larger clone turns up one base away. Genomic DNA was extracted from sorted cells with the Quick-DNA Microprep Kit. TCRbeta DNA was amplified with the immunoSEQ hsTCRbeta kit following the manufacturer's protocol. An Illumina MiSeq instrument was used to sequence the TCRbeta libraries. Processing in the source paper ran as follows. Following removal of out-of-frame sequences, 2.4 million or so distinct TCRbeta sequences were retained, with an average of around 67,000 per individual. Each individual was scored according to the count of 164 previously reported CMV-associated TCRbeta sequences and the total productive distinct TCRbeta count. A beta-binomial model was reimplemented in Python, and random forests from scikit-learn, run with default parameters, were trained on data from the US cohort. Classifier performance on the Belgian cohort was summarized as median AUC with percentile confidence intervals over 10,000 bootstrap iterations. In TCRdb, the immuneACCESS table is reduced to in-frame sequences with V and J assigned. These tables do not hold every clone; where another copy was compared, an unresolved V gene accounts for under half, and the others remain unexplained. The V and J calls and clone size are taken from that table; D and trimming were inferred from the DNA. The sample data list tens of thousands of clones, and around three quarters of these were observed just once. About 1.5% of the sample comes from the top ten.

The source of the sample is a study of memory CD4+ T cells and cytomegalovirus serostatus (dated by TCRdb to between 2017 and 2020). About the full investigation: The 33 healthy Belgian adults in the cohort included 9 who were CMV seropositive and approximately 25 who were CMV seronegative. The study sequenced CD4+ memory TCRbeta repertoires of a Belgian cohort with known cytomegalovirus serostatus to replicate a published TCR-based CMV serostatus classifier. Broad study findings and their caveats: Of fewer than 200 previously reported CMV-associated TCRbeta sequences, approximately 70 appeared in the CD4+ memory repertoires, each in one to five individuals. For CMV serostatus prediction, a median bootstrapped AUC of roughly 0.94 was reached with the original framework, and a median bootstrapped AUC of roughly 0.92 was reached with a US-trained random forest. On the Belgian cohort, the classifier based on the original framework reached a median bootstrapped AUC of roughly 0.96, with a 95% CI of 0.76-1.00. Only CD4+CD45RO+ memory cells were sequenced, unlike the original study, which covered naive and memory CD4+ and CD8+ populations. The results were read as suggesting that the CMV-associated TCR signature is, for the most part, present in the CD4+ memory repertoire.

A FACSAria II was used to sort memory CD4+ T cells, defined as single viable CD3+CD4+CD8-CD45RO+ cells. CMV serostatus was assessed using a Roche Elecsys assay, by which serum IgG against CMV pp150, pp28, p38 and p52 was detected. Following thawing, total CD4+ T cells were enriched through positive selection using CD4 magnetic microbeads. The samples came from a separate study whose specific focus was interrogating the CD4+ T cell memory repertoire. Following standard operating procedures, peripheral blood mononuclear cells were isolated and cryopreserved, while serum was kept at -80 degrees C. The staining used CD3-PerCP (BW264/56), CD4-APC (RPA-T4), CD45RO-PE (UCHT1) and CD8-Pacific Orange (3B5) antibodies, and Sytox blue was used to exclude non-viable cells. The CDR3 contains 15 residues, cysteine and phenylalanine counted. Just the 45-base CDR3 DNA is kept, in frame starting at base 1. The junction shows trimming of 5 bases on V and 0 bases on J, plus 14 bases between the germline ends. CDR1 SGHTA and CDR2 FQGTGA are derived from the germline V gene.

The sequencing sample was made of memory CD4+ T cells from blood. The chain is made from TRBV7-3 and TRBJ2-7, and TRBD2 may be the D gene, going by 5 matching bases. This TCR came from an adult in good health and CMV-seronegative. The CDR3 corresponds to CASSPTGSHSYEQYF. DNA sequence: TGTGCCAGCAGCCCCACGGGGAGCCACTCCTACGAGCAGTACTTC.